Included here is one TCR beta chain sequence, with context. This sample stems from a study of blood T cell repertoires in COVID-19. V shed 6 bases and J shed 3 bases, with 8 bases lying between them. Looked up from germline, CDR1 is MDHEN and CDR2 is SYDVKM. CDR3 length equals 12 residues. The data were produced by immunoSEQ multiplex PCR, yet TCRdb's version contains in-frame clones alone and is incomplete. Of about 350,000 clones listed, 89% are singletons. This rearrangement joins TRBV28 to TRBJ1-1; possibly TRBD1 for D (5 bases). This sequence originates from a woman between 55 and 75 years old with COVID-19, enrolled during active disease. The sequenced sample consisted of peripheral blood. DNA for the CDR3: TGTGCCAGCAGACCAGGGCACACTGAAGCTTTCTTT. It encodes CASRPGHTEAFF.